The entry that follows covers one TCR beta chain sequence. Germline CDR1 reads SGHRS; CDR2 reads YFSETQ. V lost 0 bases to trimming and J lost 2 bases, with 12 bases between them. This CDR3 has 16 residues. As processed by the authors: Estimates of nucleated cell counts were drawn from the amplification of reference gene primers. Profiled with immunoSEQ multiplex PCR; TCRdb holds only in-frame clones, not every one. V and J calls and clone size come straight from that table; D and trimming were deduced from the DNA. The sample records about 270,000 clones, 80% to 90% being singletons. The data were obtained in a study of blood T cell repertoires in COVID-19. In the study overall: Acute and convalescent COVID-19 samples came from the United States, Italy and Spain. Sources were T cells, B-cell-depleted T cells, or PBMCs; the material itself was cDNA or gDNA.

The TCR was taken from an older woman with acute or convalescent COVID-19. V is TRBV5-1 and J is TRBJ2-1; D perhaps matches TRBD1 (7 bases). Sequences were obtained from peripheral blood. CDR3 amino acids: CASSLGARGAYNEQFF. The CDR3 DNA reads as TGCGCCAGCAGCTTGGGGGCCAGGGGGGCCTACAATGAGCAGTTCTTC.